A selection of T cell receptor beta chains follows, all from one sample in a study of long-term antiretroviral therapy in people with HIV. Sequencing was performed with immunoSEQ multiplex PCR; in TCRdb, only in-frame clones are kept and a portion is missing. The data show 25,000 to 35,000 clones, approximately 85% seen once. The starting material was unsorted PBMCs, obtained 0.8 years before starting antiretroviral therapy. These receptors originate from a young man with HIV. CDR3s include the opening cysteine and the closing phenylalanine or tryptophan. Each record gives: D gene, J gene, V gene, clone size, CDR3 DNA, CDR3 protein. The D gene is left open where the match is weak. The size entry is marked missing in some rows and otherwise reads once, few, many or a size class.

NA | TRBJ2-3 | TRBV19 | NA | TGTGCCAGTAGTATTATCGCTAGAGATACGCAGTATTTT | CASSIIARDTQYF
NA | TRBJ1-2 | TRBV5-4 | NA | TGTGCCAGCAGCCTCAATATCCGGGACCCCAAAATGGGCTACTATGGCTACACCTTC | CASSLNIRDPKMGYYGYTF
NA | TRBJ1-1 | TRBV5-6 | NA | TGTGCCAGCAGCTACCCGCAGAACACTGAAGCTTTCTTT | CASSYPQNTEAFF
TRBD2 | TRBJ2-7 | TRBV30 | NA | TGTGCCTGCGTAAGCGGGGGGGTCTACGAGCAGTACTTC | CACVSGGVYEQYF
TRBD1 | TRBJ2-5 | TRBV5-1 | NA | TGCGCCAGCAGCCCCGGGACAGACCAAGAGACCCAGTACTTC | CASSPGTDQETQYF
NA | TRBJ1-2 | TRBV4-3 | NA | TGCGCCAGCAGCCAAGATCCCGGGCAGCTCCACTATGGCTACACCTTC | CASSQDPGQLHYGYTF
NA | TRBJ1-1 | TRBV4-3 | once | TGCGCCAGCAGCCTGGGCGGGAACACTGAAGCTTTCTTT | CASSLGGNTEAFF
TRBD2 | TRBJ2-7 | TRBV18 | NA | TGTGCCAGCTCACCTGGGACTAGCGGGGGTAGCAGCGAGCAGTACTTC | CASSPGTSGGSSEQYF
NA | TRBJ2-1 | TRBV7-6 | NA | TGTGCCAGCAGCCCCAACGGGGATACCTACAATGAGCAGTTCTTC | CASSPNGDTYNEQFF
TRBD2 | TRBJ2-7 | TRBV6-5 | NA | TGTGCCAGCAGCCGCTATAGCGGGGGGGCGTACGAGCAGTACTTC | CASSRYSGGAYEQYF
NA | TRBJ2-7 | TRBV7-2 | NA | TGTGCCAGCAGCTTAAGATCCCCGGTAGGGCACGAAGGTTACGAGCAGTACTTC | CASSLRSPVGHEGYEQYF
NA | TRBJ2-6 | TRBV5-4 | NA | TGTGCCAGCAGCCGGGGCAGAGGGGTCGCTGGGGCCAACGTCCTGACTTTC | CASSRGRGVAGANVLTF
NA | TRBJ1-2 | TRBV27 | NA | TGTGCCAGCAGCCTCACCGGGACACCGGTTAACTATGGCTACACCTTC | CASSLTGTPVNYGYTF
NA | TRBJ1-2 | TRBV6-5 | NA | TGTGCCAGCAGCCCCGACGCCGTATACGGCTACACCTTC | CASSPDAVYGYTF
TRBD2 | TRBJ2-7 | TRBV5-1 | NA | TGCGCCAGCAGCCCAGGGACTACGAAATACGAGCAGTACTTC | CASSPGTTKYEQYF
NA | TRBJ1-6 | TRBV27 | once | TGTGCCAGCAGCCGAAACTATAATTCACCCCTCCACTTT | CASSRNYNSPLHF